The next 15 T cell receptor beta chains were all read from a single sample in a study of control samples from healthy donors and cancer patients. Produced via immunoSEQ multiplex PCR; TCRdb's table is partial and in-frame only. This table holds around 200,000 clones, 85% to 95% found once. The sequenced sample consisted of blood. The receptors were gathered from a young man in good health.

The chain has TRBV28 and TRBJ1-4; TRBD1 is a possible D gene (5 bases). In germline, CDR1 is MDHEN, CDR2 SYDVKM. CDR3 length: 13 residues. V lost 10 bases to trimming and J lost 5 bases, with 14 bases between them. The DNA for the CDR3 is TGTGCCACCAGCCGGGGCCTAAATGAAAAACTGTTTTTT. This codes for CATSRGLNEKLFF.

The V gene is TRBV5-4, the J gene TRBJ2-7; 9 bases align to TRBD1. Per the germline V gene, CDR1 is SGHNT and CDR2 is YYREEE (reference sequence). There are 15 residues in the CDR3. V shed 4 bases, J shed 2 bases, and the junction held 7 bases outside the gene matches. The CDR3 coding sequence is TGTGCCAGCAGCAGAGGTGGGACAGGGACCTACGAGCAGTACTTC. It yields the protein CASSRGGTGTYEQYF.

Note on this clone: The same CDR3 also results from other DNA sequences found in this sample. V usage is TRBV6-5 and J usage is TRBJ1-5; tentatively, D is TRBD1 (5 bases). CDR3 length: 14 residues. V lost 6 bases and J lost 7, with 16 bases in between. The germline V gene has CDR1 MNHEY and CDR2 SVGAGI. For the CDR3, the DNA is TGTGCCAGCAGCGATCAGGGCATCGGACAGCCCCAGCATTTT. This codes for CASSDQGIGQPQHF.

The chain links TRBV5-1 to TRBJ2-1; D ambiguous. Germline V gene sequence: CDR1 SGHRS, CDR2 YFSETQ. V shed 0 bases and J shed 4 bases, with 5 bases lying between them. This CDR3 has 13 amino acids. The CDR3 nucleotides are TGCGCCAGCAGCTTGGCACGGTACAATGAGCAGTTCTTC. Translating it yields CASSLARYNEQFF.

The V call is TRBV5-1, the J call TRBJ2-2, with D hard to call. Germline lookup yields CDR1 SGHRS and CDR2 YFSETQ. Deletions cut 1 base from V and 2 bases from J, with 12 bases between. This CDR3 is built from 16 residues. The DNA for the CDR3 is TGCGCCAGCAGCTTGCTACCGCCGGAAAACACCGGGGAGCTGTTTTTT. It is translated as CASSLLPPENTGELFF.

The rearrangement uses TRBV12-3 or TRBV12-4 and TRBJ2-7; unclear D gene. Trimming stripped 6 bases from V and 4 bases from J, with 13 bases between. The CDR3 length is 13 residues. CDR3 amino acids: CASRLQGRYEQYF. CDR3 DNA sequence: TGTGCCAGCAGGTTACAAGGTCGGTACGAGCAGTACTTC.

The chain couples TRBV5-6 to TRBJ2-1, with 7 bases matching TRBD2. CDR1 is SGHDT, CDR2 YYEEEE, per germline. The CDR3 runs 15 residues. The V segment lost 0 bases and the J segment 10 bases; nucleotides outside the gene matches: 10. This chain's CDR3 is CASSLGTGGSWEQFF. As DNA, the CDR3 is TGTGCCAGCAGCTTGGGGACGGGGGGTAGTTGGGAGCAGTTCTTC. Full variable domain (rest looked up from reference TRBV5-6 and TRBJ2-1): DAGVTQSPTHLIKTRGQQVTLRCSPKSGHDTVSWYQQALGQGPQFIFQYYEEEERQRGNFPDRFSGHQFPNYSSELNVNALLLGDSALYLCASSLGTGGSWEQFFGPGTRLTVL.

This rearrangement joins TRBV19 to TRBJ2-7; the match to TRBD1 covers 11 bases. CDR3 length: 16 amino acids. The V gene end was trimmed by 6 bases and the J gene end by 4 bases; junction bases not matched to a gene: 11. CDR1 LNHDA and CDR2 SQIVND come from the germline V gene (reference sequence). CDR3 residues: CASRRFGQGAKYEQYF. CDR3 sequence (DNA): TGTGCCAGTAGAAGATTTGGACAGGGGGCTAAGTACGAGCAGTACTTC.

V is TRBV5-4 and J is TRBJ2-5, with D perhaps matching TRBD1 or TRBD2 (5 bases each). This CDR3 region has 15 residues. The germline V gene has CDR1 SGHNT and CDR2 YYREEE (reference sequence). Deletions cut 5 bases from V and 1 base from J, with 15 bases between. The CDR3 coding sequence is TGTGCCAGCAGACCCGGAACGGGGACCCAAGAGACCCAGTACTTC. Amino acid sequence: CASRPGTGTQETQYF.

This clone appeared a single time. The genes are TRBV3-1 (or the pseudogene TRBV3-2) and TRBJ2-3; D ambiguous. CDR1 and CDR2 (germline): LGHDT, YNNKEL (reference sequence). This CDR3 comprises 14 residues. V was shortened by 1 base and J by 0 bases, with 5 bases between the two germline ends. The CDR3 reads CASSQVLSTDTQYF. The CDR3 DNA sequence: TGTGCCAGCAGCCAAGTTCTAAGCACAGATACGCAGTATTTT.

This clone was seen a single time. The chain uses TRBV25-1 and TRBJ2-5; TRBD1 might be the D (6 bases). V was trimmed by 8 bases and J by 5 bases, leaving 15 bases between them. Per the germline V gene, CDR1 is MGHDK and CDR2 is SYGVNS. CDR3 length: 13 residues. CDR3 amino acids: CASSKGVTETQYF. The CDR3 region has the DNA TGTGCCAGCTCTAAGGGGGTTACGGAGACCCAGTACTTC. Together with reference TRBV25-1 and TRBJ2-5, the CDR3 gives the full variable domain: EADIYQTPRYLVIGTGKKITLECSQTMGHDKMYWYQQDPGMELHLIHYSYGVNSTEKGDLSSESTVSRIRTEHFPLTLESARPSHTSQYLCASSKGVTETQYFGPGTRLLVL.

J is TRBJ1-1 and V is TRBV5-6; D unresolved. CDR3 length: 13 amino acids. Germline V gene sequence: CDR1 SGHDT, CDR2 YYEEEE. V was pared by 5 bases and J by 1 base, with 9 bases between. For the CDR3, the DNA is TGTGCCAGCAGTTCGACCTGGAACACTGAAGCTTTCTTT. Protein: CASSSTWNTEAFF.

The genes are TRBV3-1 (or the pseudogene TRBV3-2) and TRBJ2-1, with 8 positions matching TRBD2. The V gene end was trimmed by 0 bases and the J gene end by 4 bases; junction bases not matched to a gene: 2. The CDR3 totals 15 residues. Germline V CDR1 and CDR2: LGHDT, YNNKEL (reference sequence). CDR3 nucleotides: TGTGCCAGCAGCCAAGATAGCGGGGCTTACAATGAGCAGTTCTTC. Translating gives CASSQDSGAYNEQFF.

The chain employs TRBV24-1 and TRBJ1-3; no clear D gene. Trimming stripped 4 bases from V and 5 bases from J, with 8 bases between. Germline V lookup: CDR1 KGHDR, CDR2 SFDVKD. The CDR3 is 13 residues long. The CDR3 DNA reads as TGTGCCACCAGTGACCGGACTAGAAACACCATATATTTT. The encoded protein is CATSDRTRNTIYF.

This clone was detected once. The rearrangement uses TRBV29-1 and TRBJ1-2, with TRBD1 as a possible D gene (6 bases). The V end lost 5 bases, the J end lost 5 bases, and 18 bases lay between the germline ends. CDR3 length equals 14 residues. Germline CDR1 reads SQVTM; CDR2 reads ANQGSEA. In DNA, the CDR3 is TGCAGCGTTCCTTCACAACAGGGCTTTTATGGCTACACCTTC. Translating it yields CSVPSQQGFYGYTF.